This record looks at one T cell receptor (beta chain) sequence and its context. No antigen is known for it. The libraries were made with immunoSEQ version 4 in survey mode. TCRdb's copy holds only in-frame clones and misses some; the assay was immunoSEQ multiplex PCR. The data show roughly 41,000 clones, with around 80% seen just once and roughly 1.5% held by the top ten. Cells were stimulated with CMV-infected fibroblast lysates at 10 ug/mL. Memory cells lacking CD40L and CD69 with high CD45RO were sorted. This sample was included in a study of persistence of HIV-infected CD4 T cells. On the study more broadly: The sample holds CD4+ T cells responsive to CMV or HIV-1 Gag.

In germline, CDR1 is SGHDN, CDR2 FVKESK. The CDR3 contains 12 residues. V was shortened by 2 bases and J by 2 bases, with 4 bases between the two germline ends. The origin of this receptor is an adult man with HIV who was CMV-seropositive. Specimen: CD4+ T cells sorted from PBMCs after approximately 18-hour stimulation, collected from a patient who received antiretroviral therapy. The chain joins TRBV14 to TRBJ2-7; D is uncertain. DNA for the CDR3: TGTGCCAGCAGCCAAAATACCTACGAGCAGTACTTC. The encoded protein is CASSQNTYEQYF.